This TCR beta chain was sequenced during a study of T cell responses to AZD1222 COVID-19 vaccine. CDR1 SGHTA and CDR2 FQGNSA come from the germline V gene. This CDR3 is 15 amino acids long. V was clipped by 4 bases and J by 2 bases; unmatched bases: 2. Sequencing was performed with immunoSEQ multiplex PCR; in TCRdb, only in-frame clones are kept and a portion is missing. Counted here are under 110,000 clones, 86% occurring once; the ten biggest clones make up 1.4%. This chain uses TRBV7-2 with TRBJ2-1, with TRBD1 identical over 10 bases. The receptor's source is an adult in good health. The source was peripheral blood, collected on day 0 of AZD1222 vaccination. This chain's CDR3 is CASSSDRGPYNEQFF. CDR3 nucleotide sequence: TGTGCCAGCAGCTCCGACAGGGGGCCCTACAATGAGCAGTTCTTC.